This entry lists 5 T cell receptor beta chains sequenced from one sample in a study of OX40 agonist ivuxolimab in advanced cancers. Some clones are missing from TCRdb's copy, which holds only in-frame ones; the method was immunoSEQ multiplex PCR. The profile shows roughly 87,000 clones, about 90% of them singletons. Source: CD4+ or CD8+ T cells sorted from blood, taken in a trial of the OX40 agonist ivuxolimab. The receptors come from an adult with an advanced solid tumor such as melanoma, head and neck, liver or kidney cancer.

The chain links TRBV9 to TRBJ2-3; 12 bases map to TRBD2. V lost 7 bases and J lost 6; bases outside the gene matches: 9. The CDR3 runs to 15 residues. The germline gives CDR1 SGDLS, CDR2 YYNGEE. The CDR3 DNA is TGTGCCAGCGACCCTAGCGGGGGGGTAGGCGATACGCAGTATTTT. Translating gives CASDPSGGVGDTQYF.

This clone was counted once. The CDR3 reads CASSLAPGGRGDTQYF. The DNA of the CDR3 is TGCGCCAGCAGCTTGGCGCCGGGGGGTCGTGGGGATACGCAGTATTTT. The chain employs TRBV5-1 and TRBJ2-3; TRBD2 aligns across 7 bases. The CDR3 is 16 amino acids. V shed 0 bases and J 6 bases; nucleotides not matched to a gene: 10. Per the germline V gene, CDR1 is SGHRS and CDR2 is YFSETQ. Filled out from reference TRBV5-1 and TRBJ2-3, the complete variable domain reads KAGVTQTPRYLIKTRGQQVTLSCSPISGHRSVSWYQQTPGQGLQFLFEYFSETQRNKGNFPGRFSGRQFSNSRSEMNVSTLELGDSALYLCASSLAPGGRGDTQYFGPGTRLTVL.

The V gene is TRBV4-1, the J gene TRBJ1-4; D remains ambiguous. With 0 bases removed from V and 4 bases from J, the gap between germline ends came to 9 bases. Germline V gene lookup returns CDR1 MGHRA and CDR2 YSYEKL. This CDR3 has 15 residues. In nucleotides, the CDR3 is TGCGCCAGCAGCCAAGATGTAGGAGATAATGAAAAACTGTTTTTT. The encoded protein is CASSQDVGDNEKLFF.

In DNA, the CDR3 is TGTGCCAGCAGCTTAAGCGACGGCAATCAGCCCCAGCATTTT. Its protein is CASSLSDGNQPQHF. The chain has TRBV7-9 and TRBJ1-5; D unresolved. The V gene lost 2 bases and the J gene lost 2 bases, with 7 bases spanning the gap. Germline assignment: CDR1 SEHNR and CDR2 FQNEAQ (reference sequence). CDR3 length: 14 residues.

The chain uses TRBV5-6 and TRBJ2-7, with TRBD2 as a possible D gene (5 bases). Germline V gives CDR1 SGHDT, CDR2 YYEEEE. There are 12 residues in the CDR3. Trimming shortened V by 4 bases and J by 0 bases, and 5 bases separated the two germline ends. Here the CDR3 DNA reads TGTGCCAGCAGCGGGAGCTCCTACGAGCAGTACTTC. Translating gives CASSGSSYEQYF.